This T cell receptor (beta chain) was identified during a study of cytomegalovirus exposure and HLA in healthy donors (dated 2017 in TCRdb). For the study in its entirety: In an earlier analysis of several hundred of the donors, around 300 Gb of sequence data and some 100 million unique TCR beta sequences from roughly 190 million T cells were reported. An early release covering around 630 HLA-typed donors comprised approximately 290 gigabases of sequencing data and some 79 million unique TCR sequences. Among the approximately 400 genotyped donors, 75% to 90% belonged to the genetic ancestry cluster associated with self-reported Caucasian donors. The study aimed to test whether signatures of past pathogen exposure could be identified by cataloging public T cell receptors. Using immunosequencing, the study profiled T cell repertoires from about 620 subjects and related those repertoires to cytomegalovirus serostatus. Besides the first cohort of 666 subjects, a separate validation cohort made up of 95 to 150 different subjects was used. To predict cytomegalovirus infection status, the study combined high-throughput TCR immunosequencing, statistical association of individual TCRs with disease status, and machine learning. In a later analysis, previously published TCR beta repertoires from 550 to 700 donors were re-analyzed and high-resolution HLA genotyping was added so that TCR occurrence patterns could be studied. In the later analysis, no new phenotypic data were used to find candidate immune exposures; instead, reliance was placed on TCR beta sequences and their occurrence across donors. An earlier analysis of 587 of the donors used high-throughput TCR beta sequencing to judge whether each TCR beta V gene segment behaved as functional or pseudogenic. Donor age, sex, ethnicity and CMV serostatus were compiled alongside the repertoire data. Genome-wide SNP genotypes for about 65% of the roughly 670 donors were used in a later genetic analysis, which treated that subset as a discovery cohort. All discovery cohort repertoires had been generated using a single sequencing platform. Both class I and class II loci were covered by HLA typing, at four-digit resolution. The number of typed donors differed by locus: roughly 629-640 for A, B, C, DRB1 and DQB1; approximately 540 for DQA1; approximately 610 for DPA1; and 450 to 480 for DPB1. Roughly 5 DR-DQ haplotypes were handled as single units for association and clustering, since linkage in the cohort was strong. Among 300 to 500 genotyped donors of the cohort, an average of roughly 230,000 unique TCR beta nucleotide sequences was sequenced per donor, of which about 19% were non-productive.

To prepare the library, the immunoSEQ multiplex PCR assay was applied. For the multiplex PCR, a mixture combining 60 forward primers for TCR Vbeta segments and 13 reverse primers for TCR Jbeta segments was used. Amplification of the CDR3 region of rearranged TCR beta genes was performed with a multiplex PCR assay on genomic DNA. On the Illumina HiSeq System, the amplified TCR beta libraries were sequenced as 87-base-pair reads. Per the source publication's procedure: A later analysis tallied 75 million to 85 million unique TCR beta chains across the 666 repertoires, and about 10 million of those chains were shared by two or more donors. Raw reads were error-corrected and collapsed into unique sequences by a nearest-neighbor algorithm in which closely related sequences were merged to remove PCR and sequencing errors. V, D and J gene segments were assigned by aligning CDR3 sequences to IMGT reference sequences. For a sequence to be retained, at least a six-nucleotide match to both a V gene segment and a J gene segment was required. Rearrangements were called productive when the CDR3 lacked stop codons and stayed in frame with V and J; all others were non-productive. Following IMGT convention, CDR3 was defined as the stretch from the second conserved V-encoded cysteine to the conserved J-encoded phenylalanine. The earlier analysis of some 540 of the donors excluded any sequence lacking an unambiguous match to a single V gene segment. In an earlier analysis of a few hundred of the donors, V segments were called functional above 56.7% productive rearrangements and were called segregating when the between-donor standard deviation exceeded 5%. A statistical classification framework was developed to diagnose cytomegalovirus status using the catalog of TCR beta chain sequences. In a later analysis, TCR nucleotide sequences were compared against IMGT/GENE-DB human TR gene sequences so that V and J genes could be assigned. Using the TCRdist pipeline, a later analysis assigned CDR3 sequences along with most-parsimonious VDJ recombination scenarios. A later analysis defined each TCR beta chain by its CDR3 amino acid sequence plus V-gene family, and excluded reads lacking a unique V-gene family. A later analysis removed 500 to 650 highly shared, low-generation-probability nucleotide sequences to deal with suspected cross-contamination and a sequencing artifact. A later analysis calculated a clonal expansion index for each public chain from normalized within-repertoire ranks of inferred template counts. A later analysis computed generation probabilities with a VDJ recombination model fitted to out-of-frame rearrangements, and checked the results against IGoR. A later analysis scored TCR-TCR, TCR-HLA and TCR-CMV co-occurrence with hypergeometric tests, applying a repertoire-size bias correction to TCR pairs. To estimate false discovery rates, a later analysis permuted the HLA or CMV assignments 20 times. A later analysis grouped co-occurring TCRs with DBSCAN, adding TCRdist sequence similarity when clustering within HLA-allele-positive subsets. Repertoires with fewer than 30,000 or more than 120,000 public chains, plus five repertoires with anomalous nucleotide sharing, were excluded from co-occurrence clustering. TCRdb took this table from immuneACCESS and kept in-frame rearrangements with V and J called. Such tables lack part of the clones; where checked against another copy, unresolved V genes explain under half of the gap, and the rest is unexplained. V, J and clone size were drawn from that table, and D and trimming were deduced from the DNA. Within this sample are about 93,000 clones, with over 60% of them counted one time only. The top ten clones comprise about 6% of the sample.

What the research found in general, with its limitations: In vitro tests confirmed that three of the cytomegalovirus-associated TCR beta chains recognize cytomegalovirus antigens. The presence/absence analyses assumed that sequencing depth was roughly uniform across donors, and that assumption may not be true. Most TCR sequences were seen in very few donors, while some public TCRs were found in many individuals. In a later analysis, HLA-associated TCR beta chains were found to be more clonally expanded and to have lower generation probabilities than equally common non-associated chains. According to a later analysis, parvovirus B19, influenza, CMV and Epstein-Barr virus appeared linked to several top co-occurrence clusters. An earlier analysis of around 500 of the donors showed that most TCR beta V segments appeared in productive rearrangements either about 90% or about 30% of the time, which broadly matched IMGT annotations. The classifier was reported to diagnose cytomegalovirus status with high specificity and sensitivity in both the original cohort and the validation cohort. Correlated functional status among segregating V segments might be attributable to linkage disequilibrium, but an unknown experimental factor could not be ruled out. Compared with the approximately 600-donor mean, donors in an Asian-associated ancestry cluster had fewer N-insertions in productive TCRs, according to a later genetic analysis. The authors suggested that the approach could potentially be extended to other disease states and immunological phenotypes. CMV serostatus was the only immune exposure information available for the cohort. In the study, around 150 TCR beta chains were listed as associated with cytomegalovirus. The earlier analysis of approximately 560 of the donors excluded 15 to 20 rarely observed V segments, including chromosome 9 orphons, because counts were too low. A further reported finding was that TCR beta sequences accurately predicted the HLA-A and HLA-B alleles for most subjects in the first cohort. A later genetic analysis associated a missense DCLRE1C variant with V-gene and J-gene trimming of TCR beta chains, and an independent cohort replicated the association. Most CMV-associated TCR beta chains appeared to be HLA-restricted in a later analysis, and the HLA associations seemed to be driven largely by CMV exposure. When HLA alleles, especially DR and DQ, strongly co-occurred, TCR associations were difficult to assign to individual alleles. The 87-base-pair reads could not distinguish some IMGT-functional V segments, including TRBV6-2 and TRBV6-3, so those segments were excluded. According to a later analysis, TCR association rates differed among HLA loci, with DRB1 alleles showing the most associated TCRs and HLA-C alleles showing the fewest. This cohort had only TCR beta chains sequenced, and the lack of alpha or paired-chain data limited which features could be detected. Because some donors lacked HLA typing at each locus, the association tests relied only on the typed subset. A group of highly shared sequence variants was considered likely to be a technical artifact of the sequencing pipeline. A later analysis associated 16,951 TCR beta sequences with specific HLA alleles at a false discovery rate of 0.05.

This clone is medium-sized (0.01 to 0.1%) in terms of sample share. Its target antigen remains unknown. Base qualities are missing; no much larger clone stands one base away. The cohort comprised around 700 healthy bone marrow donors. At the time of sampling, all cohort members were nominally healthy, though unrecorded immune exposures were likely present. The donor tested CMV seropositive, placing the donor among the 289 seropositive members of the cohort. Each donor provided a peripheral blood sample, and peripheral blood mononuclear cells were used for TCR beta sequencing. The Qiagen DNeasy Blood Extraction Kit was used to extract genomic DNA from the blood cell samples. From its cysteine to its phenylalanine, the CDR3 spans 14 amino acids. Only the CDR3 portion is preserved as DNA: 42 bases, with reading frame beginning at the first base. V is reduced by 7 bases and J by 4 bases, leaving a spacing of 16 bases between them. The germline V gene yields MNHEY for CDR1 and SVGAGI for CDR2.

Sequenced: PBMCs. This sequence originates from a boy aged 5-17 years in good health and CMV-seropositive. The V gene is TRBV6-5 and the J gene is TRBJ1-1, and TRBD1 may be the D gene, going by 5 matching bases. The bases are TGTGCCAGCAATGGGGGACTAGGGATCACTGAAGCTTTCTTT. Its coded protein is CASNGGLGITEAFF.